The table lists the clone carrying this TCR beta chain with a few counts. Its matching antigen is unknown. Trimming took 3 bases from V and 2 from J, leaving 10 bases between them. Germline CDR1 is KGHSH and CDR2 is LQKENI. The CDR3 sequence is 14 residues long. Every bit of the isolated RNA underwent reverse transcription, so sequencing read expressed TCRB transcripts. It was found that naive, central memory and regulatory T cell samples averaged around 3.5 million reads. Produced via immunoSEQ multiplex PCR; TCRdb's table is partial and in-frame only. In the table there are about 710,000 clones, about 14% of which are singletons. The data were taken from a study of beta chain features in type 1 diabetes. Study background: In all, some 100,000,000 sorted cells from all samples were analyzed.

Sorting with CD45RO/CCR7/CD25/CD127/CD95/CD27 yielded naive, central memory, regulatory and stem-like memory CD4+ cells. Overall study results and limits: There was a moderate but significant shortening of TCRB CDR3s in all four CD4+ subsets of Type 1 diabetes patients.

The receptor comes from a man in his late teens or twenties with type 1 diabetes. The sequencing sample was made of naive CD4+ T cells from blood. The V and J genes are TRBV18 and TRBJ1-1; D perhaps matches TRBD1 (6 bases). Here the CDR3 reads CASSPQGSNTEAFF. The DNA of the CDR3 is TGTGCCAGCTCACCCCAGGGGAGCAACACTGAAGCTTTCTTT.